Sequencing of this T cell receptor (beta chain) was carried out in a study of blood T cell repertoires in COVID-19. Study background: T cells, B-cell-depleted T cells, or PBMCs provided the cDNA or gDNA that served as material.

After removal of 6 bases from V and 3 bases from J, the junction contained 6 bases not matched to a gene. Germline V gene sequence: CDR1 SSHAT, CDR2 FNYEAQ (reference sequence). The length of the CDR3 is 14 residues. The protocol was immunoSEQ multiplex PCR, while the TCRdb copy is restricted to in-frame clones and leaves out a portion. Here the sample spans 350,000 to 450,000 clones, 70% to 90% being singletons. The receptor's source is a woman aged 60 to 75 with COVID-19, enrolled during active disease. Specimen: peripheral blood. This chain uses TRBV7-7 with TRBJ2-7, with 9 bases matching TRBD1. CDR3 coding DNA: TGTGCCAGCAGTCCCGGGACAGGGAACTACGAGCAGTACTTC. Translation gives CASSPGTGNYEQYF.